The clone carrying this T cell receptor beta chain has only a few counts. What it binds is not known. The same CDR3 can be traced to other DNA sequences in this sample. Within the ViraFEST assay, antigen-specific CD4+ T cells underwent expansion with viral peptide pools prior to sequencing. Isolating CD4+ T cells followed less than 11 days of culture. Vaccine recipients lacked prior SARS-CoV-2 infection and had negative nucleocapsid antibodies. Every well housed roughly 2.1 million PBMC, which grew in culture alongside around 9.8 IU/ml IL-2 and around 9.4 ug/ml peptides. The data are from a study of vaccination effects on CD4 cells after COVID-19. TCRdb keeps only in-frame clones here, not all; method: immunoSEQ multiplex PCR. The sample lists around 71,000 clones; roughly 70% were seen once. The CDR3 spans 14 residues. Germline V gene data show CDR1 as SGHTA and CDR2 as FQGNSA. Trimming removed 1 base at V and 0 bases at J, with 6 bases between.

This specimen consisted of CD4+ T cells from PBMCs cultured with HCoV-OC43 spike peptides, obtained before COVID-19 vaccination. The subset is: HCoV-OC43 spike overlapping peptide pool stimulation. V usage is TRBV7-2 and J usage is TRBJ1-2; tentative D call: TRBD1 (6 bases). This TCR came from a human donor who received a COVID-19 vaccine. The CDR3 reads CASSLGTANYGYTF. The CDR3 bases are TGTGCCAGCAGCTTAGGGACAGCTAACTATGGCTACACCTTC.